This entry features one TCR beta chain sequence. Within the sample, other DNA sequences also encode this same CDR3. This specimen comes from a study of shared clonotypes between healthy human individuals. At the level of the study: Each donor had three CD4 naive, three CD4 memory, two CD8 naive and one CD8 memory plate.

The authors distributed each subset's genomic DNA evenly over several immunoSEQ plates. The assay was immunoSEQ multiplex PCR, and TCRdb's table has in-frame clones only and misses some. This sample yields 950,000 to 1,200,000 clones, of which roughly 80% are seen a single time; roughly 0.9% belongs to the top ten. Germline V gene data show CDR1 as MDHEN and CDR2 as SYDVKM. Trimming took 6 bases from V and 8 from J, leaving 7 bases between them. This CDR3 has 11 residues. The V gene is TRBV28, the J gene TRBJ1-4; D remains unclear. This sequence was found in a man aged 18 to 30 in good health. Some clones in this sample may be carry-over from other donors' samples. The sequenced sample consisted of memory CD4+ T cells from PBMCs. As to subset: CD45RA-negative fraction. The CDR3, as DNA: TGTGCCAGCAGCCGGAACGAAAAACTGTTTTTT. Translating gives CASSRNEKLFF.